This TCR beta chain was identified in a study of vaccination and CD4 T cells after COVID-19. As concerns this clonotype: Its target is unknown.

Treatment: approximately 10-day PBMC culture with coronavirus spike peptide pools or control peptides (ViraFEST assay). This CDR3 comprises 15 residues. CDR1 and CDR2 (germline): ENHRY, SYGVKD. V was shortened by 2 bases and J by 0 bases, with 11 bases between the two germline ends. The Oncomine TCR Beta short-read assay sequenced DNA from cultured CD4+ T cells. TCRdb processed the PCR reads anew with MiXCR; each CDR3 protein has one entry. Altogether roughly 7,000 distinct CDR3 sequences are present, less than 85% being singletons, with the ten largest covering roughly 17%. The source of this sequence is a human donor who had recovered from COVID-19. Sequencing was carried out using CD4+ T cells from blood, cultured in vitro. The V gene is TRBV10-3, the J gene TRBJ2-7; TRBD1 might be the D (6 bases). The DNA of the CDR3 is TGTGCCATCAGTGAGGCCCCAGGGGCCTCCTACGAGCAGTACTTC. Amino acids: CAISEAPGASYEQYF.